The source of this T cell receptor (beta chain) is a study of T cell responses to AZD1222 COVID-19 vaccine. Data came from immunoSEQ multiplex PCR; TCRdb stores just in-frame clones and leaves some out. The data contain over 65,000 clones, almost 90% of them seen just once; the ten biggest clones take up about 7%. In regard to this clone: Its antigen is currently unknown.

Study conclusions and caveats: Vaccination with two AZD1222 doses was followed by a rise in Spike-specific TCR breadth and depth.

The receptor was isolated from an adult who received the AZD1222 COVID-19 vaccine. Sequences were derived from peripheral blood, sampled 28 days after the second AZD1222 dose.

The DNA of the CDR3 is TGTGCCAGCAGCTTGTCGGCAGGGCGAGGCTACGAGCAGTACTTC. It encodes CASSLSAGRGYEQYF. The V gene is TRBV5-6, the J gene TRBJ2-7, with D perhaps TRBD1 (5 bases). The germline V and J ends were trimmed by 1 base and 3 bases, with 14 bases remaining between them. CDR3 length equals 15 residues. In germline, CDR1 is SGHDT, CDR2 YYEEEE.